The text below deals with one T cell receptor (beta chain). What it binds is not known. The sample originates from a study of T-cell memory formation after mild COVID-19. At the level of the study: For the most part, TCR clusters were specific to one donor. Whole-study results and caveats: Second-wave clones reaching peak frequency on day 37 lacked confirmed SARS-CoV-2 specificity. Contracting CD8+ clones were enriched in EMRA, CD4+ mainly in CM and EM.

The authors produced TCR alpha and TCR beta cDNA libraries with sample barcodes and UMIs by 5'RACE using constant-segment primers. Via MiXCR, TCRdb re-called the 5' RACE reads, giving one row per CDR3 protein. Seen here are about half a million distinct CDR3 sequences, 15% to 20% observed once, and the top ten hold 12%. V shed 1 base, J shed 6 bases, and the junction held 5 bases outside the gene matches. The CDR3 runs to 14 residues. CDR1 is SGHVS and CDR2 is FNYEAQ in the germline V gene. The chain couples TRBV7-6 to TRBJ2-7, with TRBD1 matching 8 bases. This TCR was recovered from an adult woman who had mild COVID-19 (a few samples of this study predate the infection). Cell type and time point are not known. Sample: PBMCs or a T cell subset sorted from them (not recorded which). This chain's CDR3 is CASSLGTGFVEQYF. CDR3 DNA sequence: TGTGCCAGCAGCTTAGGGACAGGGTTTGTCGAGCAGTACTTC.